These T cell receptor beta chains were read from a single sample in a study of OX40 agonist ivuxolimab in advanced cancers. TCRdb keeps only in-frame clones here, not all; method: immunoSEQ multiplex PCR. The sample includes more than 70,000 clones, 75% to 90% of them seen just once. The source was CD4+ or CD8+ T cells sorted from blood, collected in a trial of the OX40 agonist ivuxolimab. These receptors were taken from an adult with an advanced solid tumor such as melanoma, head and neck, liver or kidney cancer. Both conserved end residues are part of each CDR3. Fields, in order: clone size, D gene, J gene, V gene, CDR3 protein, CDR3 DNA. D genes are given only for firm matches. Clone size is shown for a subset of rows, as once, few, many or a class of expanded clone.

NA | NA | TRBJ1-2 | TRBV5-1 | CASSSSPNDYGYTF | TGCGCCAGCAGCTCCTCTCCAAACGACTATGGCTACACCTTC
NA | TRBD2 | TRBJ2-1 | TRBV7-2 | CASRQLAIIYNEQFF | TGTGCCAGCAGACAACTAGCGATCATTTACAATGAGCAGTTCTTC
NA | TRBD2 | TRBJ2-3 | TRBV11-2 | CASSELAGGFTDTQYF | TGTGCCAGCAGCGAACTAGCGGGGGGTTTCACAGATACGCAGTATTTT
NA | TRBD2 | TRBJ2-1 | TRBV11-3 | CASSLDGREGRDEQFF | TGTGCCAGCAGCTTAGACGGGCGGGAGGGCCGCGATGAGCAGTTCTTC
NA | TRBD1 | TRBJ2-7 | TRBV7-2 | CASSLMGRRTGNDEQYF | TGTGCCAGCAGTTTAATGGGCCGACGGACAGGGAATGACGAGCAGTACTTC
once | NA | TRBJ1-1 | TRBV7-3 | CASSFQAVNTEAFF | TGTGCCAGCAGCTTCCAGGCCGTGAACACTGAAGCTTTCTTT
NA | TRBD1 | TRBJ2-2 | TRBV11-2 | CASSSRTGVTGELFF | TGTGCCAGCAGCTCTCGGACAGGGGTAACCGGGGAGCTGTTTTTT
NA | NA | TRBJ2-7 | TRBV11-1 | CASRPTGYGYEQYF | TGTGCCAGCAGACCTACAGGGTATGGCTACGAGCAGTACTTC
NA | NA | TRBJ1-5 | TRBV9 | CASSVGGYSNQPQHF | TGTGCCAGCAGCGTAGGGGGGTATAGCAATCAGCCCCAGCATTTT
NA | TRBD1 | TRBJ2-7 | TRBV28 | CAIVRTGASYEQYF | TGTGCCATCGTCAGGACAGGGGCCAGTTACGAGCAGTACTTC
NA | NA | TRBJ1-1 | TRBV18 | CASSPQGLNEAFF | TGTGCCAGCTCACCTCAAGGACTCAATGAAGCTTTCTTT
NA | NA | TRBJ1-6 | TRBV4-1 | CASSQSSYNSPLHF | TGCGCCAGCAGCCAAAGCTCCTATAATTCACCCCTCCACTTT
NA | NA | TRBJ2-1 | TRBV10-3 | CAISESGGSPYNEQFF | TGTGCCATCAGTGAGTCGGGGGGTAGTCCCTACAATGAGCAGTTCTTC
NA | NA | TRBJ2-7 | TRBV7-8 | CASSPEGHYEQYF | TGTGCCAGCAGCCCCGAGGGCCACTACGAGCAGTACTTC
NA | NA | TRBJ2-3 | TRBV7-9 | CASSLRGSSTDTQYF | TGTGCCAGCAGCTTACGAGGATCCTCCACAGATACGCAGTATTTT
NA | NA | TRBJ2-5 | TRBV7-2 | CASSFWGIETQYF | TGTGCCAGCAGCTTCTGGGGAATAGAGACCCAGTACTTC
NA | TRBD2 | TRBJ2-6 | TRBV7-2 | CASSPLGTSGTSGANVLTF | TGTGCCAGCAGCCCGCTGGGGACTAGCGGGACCTCTGGGGCCAACGTCCTGACTTTC
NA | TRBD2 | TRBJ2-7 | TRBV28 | CASTPGGFVSYEQYF | TGTGCCAGCACCCCGGGGGGGTTTGTCTCCTACGAGCAGTACTTC
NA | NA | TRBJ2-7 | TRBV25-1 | CASSDRGHEQYF | TGTGCCAGCAGTGACCGGGGCCACGAGCAGTACTTC
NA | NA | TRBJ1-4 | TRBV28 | CASSSTNEKLFF | TGTGCCAGCAGCTCAACTAATGAAAAACTGTTTTTT
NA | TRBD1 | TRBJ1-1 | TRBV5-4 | CASSSSGQVRTEAFF | TGTGCCAGCAGCTCCTCAGGACAGGTACGAACTGAAGCTTTCTTT
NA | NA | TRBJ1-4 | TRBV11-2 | CASSLQGGNTHEKLFF | TGTGCCAGCAGCCTCCAGGGAGGAAATACCCATGAAAAACTGTTTTTT